The 30 T cell receptor beta chains presented below share a single source sample, sequenced in a study of early T cells in non-severe SARS-CoV-2 infection listed by TCRdb under 2021. Library generation was performed with 5' RACE. Sequencer: NextSeq 500. TCRdb's own reprocessing of the public reads used fastp at Q25 and MiXCR and kept productive beta chains. When rows share a CDR3 protein, they turn into one entry using the most common DNA and genes. The sample records about 39,000 distinct CDR3 sequences, around 3.6% of which are singletons. The ten largest account for less than 4% of the sample. The specimen was whole blood. The receptor set was obtained from an adult who was a healthcare worker with PCR-confirmed SARS-CoV-2 infection or an uninfected control (not recorded which).

This clonotype was counted ten times or more. The gene calls are TRBV20-1 and TRBJ2-2; possible D gene TRBD2, 6 bases. Germline-derived CDR1 and CDR2 are DFQATT and SNEGSKA (reference sequence). This CDR3 is 15 amino acids long. Trimming pared 3 bases from V and 4 bases from J, leaving 15 bases between. CDR3 bases: TGCAGTGCTAGGCGGGACTCGCGACTCACCGGGGAGCTGTTTTTT. Translation gives CSARRDSRLTGELFF.

In its sample, this clonotype was seen a few times. This chain links TRBV29-1 with TRBJ2-1; the match to TRBD2 covers 7 bases. The germline V gene has CDR1 SQVTM and CDR2 ANQGSEA. This CDR3 is 11 amino acids long. The J segment lost 9 bases and the V segment lost 6 bases, leaving 5 bases of the junction unmatched. The CDR3 spells CSVERGGEQFF. Here the CDR3 DNA reads TGCAGCGTGGAGCGGGGAGGTGAGCAGTTCTTC.

The sample holds many counts of this clonotype. V and J are TRBV27 and TRBJ1-5, with D possibly matching TRBD1 (5 bases). Germline assignment: CDR1 MNHEY and CDR2 SMNVEV (reference sequence). V was cut by 4 bases and J by 3 bases, with 10 bases left in between. This CDR3 is 14 amino acids long. CDR3 coding DNA: TGTGCCAGCAGTTCAGGGTTTTCCAATCAGCCCCAGCATTTT. Amino acid sequence: CASSSGFSNQPQHF.

Worth noting for this clonotype: A read error may produce the germline difference seen at one junction end. The rearrangement links TRBV7-7 to TRBJ2-3; D call uncertain. The CDR3 runs to 15 residues. Germline CDR1 and CDR2: SSHAT and FNYEAQ (reference sequence). CDR3 in amino acids: CASSLGKGWTDTQYF. The CDR3 DNA sequence: TGTGCTAGCAGCTTAGGAAAAGGGTGGACAGATACGCAGTATTTT.

This clonotype was counted many times. The chain links TRBV6-1 to TRBJ2-7; D is ambiguous. This CDR3 is built from 17 residues. Deletions cut 0 bases from V and 0 bases from J, with 15 bases between. Germline CDR1 and CDR2: MNHNS and SASEGT. The CDR3 DNA reads TGTGCCAGCAGTGAAGCGCTTCTCGGGTTAAACTCCTACGAGCAGTACTTC. This codes for CASSEALLGLNSYEQYF.

This clonotype appeared a few times. V is TRBV7-9 and J is TRBJ2-1; 8 positions agree with TRBD2. Germline-derived CDR1 and CDR2 are SEHNR and FQNEAQ (reference sequence). Trimming took 9 bases from V and 2 from J; bases not matched to a gene: 9. The CDR3 has 15 amino acids. The CDR3 DNA reads as TGTGCCAGTCACCGGGGTAGCGGGACCTACAATGAGCAGTTCTTC. The encoded protein is CASHRGSGTYNEQFF.

This clonotype was observed many times. V is TRBV20-1 and J is TRBJ2-7; the D is unclear. Looked up from germline, CDR1 is DFQATT and CDR2 is SNEGSKA (reference sequence). The CDR3 runs 15 residues. Trimming left V 0 bases short and J 0 bases short, with 12 bases between. DNA for the CDR3: TGCAGTGCTAGAGATCACACGGGTGTCTCCTACGAGCAGTACTTC. Protein: CSARDHTGVSYEQYF.

This clonotype was counted at least ten times. J is TRBJ1-1 and V is TRBV5-1, with D perhaps matching TRBD1 (6 bases). There are 17 residues in the CDR3. Germline CDR1 reads SGHRS; CDR2 reads YFSETQ. The V and J ends lost 0 bases and 4 bases respectively, with 19 bases between them. CDR3 DNA: TGCGCCAGCAGCTTGGCCTCCAGGGGTCAGGGCCCCACTGAAGCTTTCTTT. This encodes CASSLASRGQGPTEAFF.

This clonotype occurred many times. The germline gene is not matched at one end of the junction; a read error may be the cause. The chain combines TRBV7-2 with TRBJ1-2, with 9 bases lining up with TRBD1. CDR3 length equals 15 residues. Looked up from germline, CDR1 is SGHTA and CDR2 is FQGNSA. CDR3 sequence reads: CASSLAWTGVGGYTF. The DNA for the CDR3 is TGTGCCAGCAGCCTAGCCTGGACAGGGGTTGGCGGCTACACCTTC.

The sample holds many counts of this clonotype. The chain has TRBV10-3 and TRBJ2-1, with a weak D call TRBD2 (6 bases). This CDR3 is built from 16 residues. Germline V lookup: CDR1 ENHRY, CDR2 SYGVKD. V lost 4 bases and J 0 bases, leaving 13 bases between the germline ends. The CDR3 coding sequence is TGTGCCATCAGTGGCCCGGGACTTAACTCCTACAATGAGCAGTTCTTC. This sequence encodes CAISGPGLNSYNEQFF.

This clonotype showed up just a few times. The gene calls are TRBV4-1 and TRBJ2-5; 10 bases agree with TRBD1. Germline V CDR1 and CDR2: MGHRA, YSYEKL. V was pared by 3 bases and J by 5 bases, with 6 bases of the junction left unmatched. The CDR3 extends over 15 amino acids. CDR3 sequence: CASSHPTGGKETQYF. The CDR3 DNA sequence: TGCGCCAGCAGCCACCCGACAGGGGGCAAGGAGACCCAGTACTTC.

The table lists this clonotype with many counts. The chain employs TRBV7-2 and TRBJ2-3; TRBD2 aligns across 14 bases. The trim removed 5 bases at V and 4 bases at J, leaving 2 bases unmatched. The CDR3 spans 15 residues. The germline V gene encodes CDR1 SGHTA and CDR2 FQGNSA. The CDR3 loop reads CASSPGLAGADTQYF. In nucleotides, the CDR3 is TGTGCCAGCAGCCCGGGACTAGCGGGAGCAGATACGCAGTATTTT.

This clonotype was detected many times. The rearrangement uses TRBV2 and TRBJ2-1; TRBD2 matches 12 bases. The ends lost 5 bases at V and 8 bases at J; junction bases unmatched: 13. Germline loops: CDR1 SNHLY, CDR2 FYNNEI. This CDR3 contains 17 residues. The CDR3 here is CASSSTSGGSVTDEQFF. The CDR3 nucleotides are TGTGCCAGCAGTTCTACTAGCGGGGGGTCAGTTACGGATGAGCAGTTCTTC.

This clonotype was seen repeatedly, ten times or more. The rearrangement joins TRBV10-3 to TRBJ2-4; D gene uncertain. The CDR3 runs 16 residues. Trimming shortened V by 6 bases and J by 0 bases, and 15 bases separated the two germline ends. CDR1 and CDR2 from the germline V gene are ENHRY and SYGVKD. CDR3 nucleotides: TGTGCCATCAGCTCCTCGTCCCCCGAAGCCAAAAACATTCAGTACTTC. Translation: CAISSSSPEAKNIQYF.

This clonotype was recorded at least ten times. V gene TRBV29-1 combines with J gene TRBJ2-1, with a weak D call TRBD1 (6 bases). In germline, CDR1 is SQVTM, CDR2 ANQGSEA. V lost 1 base and J 3 bases, leaving 10 bases between the germline ends. This CDR3 has 14 residues. The CDR3 DNA sequence: TGCAGCGTTGAAGCCAGGGGCGGCTACAATGAGCAGTTCTTC. Translation: CSVEARGGYNEQFF.

A note on this clonotype: The junction shows a germline mismatch at one end, possibly a read error. The chain combines TRBV7-6 with TRBJ2-3, with TRBD2 identical over 7 bases. In germline, CDR1 is SGHVS, CDR2 FNYEAQ. The CDR3 extends over 17 amino acids. The CDR3 bases are TGTGCCAGCAGCTTAGTGGCTAGCGGAGAGAGCACAGATATGCAGTATTTT. Its protein is CASSLVASGESTDMQYF.

This clonotype was recorded at least ten times. This rearrangement joins TRBV9 to TRBJ2-2; TRBD1 is a possible D gene (6 bases). V was pared by 1 base and J by 5 bases, with 6 bases between. In germline, CDR1 is SGDLS, CDR2 YYNGEE. This CDR3 comprises 13 residues. The CDR3: CASSVQGTGELFF. In nucleotides, the CDR3 is TGTGCCAGCAGCGTACAGGGGACCGGGGAGCTGTTTTTT.

The table lists this clonotype with many counts. The rearrangement links TRBV6-4 to TRBJ2-3; TRBD2 matches at 10 bases. Germline CDR1 and CDR2: MRHNA and SNTAGT. V was pared by 2 bases and J by 2 bases, with 4 bases of the junction left unmatched. This CDR3 comprises 16 residues. CDR3 sequence reads: CASSDTSGGATDTQYF. CDR3 DNA: TGTGCCAGCAGTGACACGAGCGGGGGGGCCACAGATACGCAGTATTTT.

V is TRBV7-3 and J is TRBJ2-3; TRBD1 matches 7 bases. Germline CDR1 reads SGHTA; CDR2 reads FQGTGA. CDR3 length: 14 residues. V lost 3 bases and J lost 5; bases outside the gene matches: 5. DNA of the CDR3: TGTGCCAGCAGCTTTCGGACAGGAGAAGATACGCAGTATTTT. It encodes CASSFRTGEDTQYF. The variable domain in full, completed from reference TRBV7-3 and TRBJ2-3, reads GAGVSQTPSNKVTEKGKYVELRCDPISGHTALYWYRQSLGQGPEFLIYFQGTGAADDSGLPNDRFFAVRPEGSVSTLKIQRTERGDSAVYLCASSFRTGEDTQYFGPGTRLTVL.

This clonotype showed up many times. This chain uses TRBV20-1 with TRBJ2-5, with D tentatively TRBD1 or TRBD2 (5 bases each). V lost 2 bases and J 10 bases, leaving 17 bases between the germline ends. Germline CDR1 and CDR2: DFQATT and SNEGSKA (reference sequence). This CDR3 has 13 residues. The CDR3, as DNA: TGCAGTGCTAGATCCCCAGGGTCCGAGGGCCAGTACTTC. This codes for CSARSPGSEGQYF.

Ten or more counts support this clonotype. The rearrangement uses TRBV6-5 and TRBJ2-7; 11 nucleotides align to TRBD2. Germline V gene sequence: CDR1 MNHEY, CDR2 SVGAGI. J lost 9 bases, V lost 2 bases, and 9 bases had no gene match. CDR3 length equals 15 residues. CDR3 nucleotides: TGTGCCAGCAGTTACGTGACTAGCGGGGTTACTGGGCAGTACTTC. This codes for CASSYVTSGVTGQYF.

This clonotype was found a few times. The rearrangement joins TRBV3-1 to TRBJ2-2; 8 bases match TRBD2. V shed 4 bases, J shed 5 bases, and the junction held 6 bases outside the gene matches. Germline-derived CDR1 and CDR2 are LGHDT and YNNKEL (reference sequence). The CDR3 is made up of 15 amino acids. Here the CDR3 reads CASSRAGVETGELFF. Written as DNA, the CDR3 is TGTGCCAGCAGCCGAGCGGGAGTAGAGACCGGGGAGCTGTTTTTT.

This clonotype showed up many times. V and J are TRBV12-3 or TRBV12-4 and TRBJ2-3, with D perhaps assigned TRBD1 or TRBD2 (6 bases each). V lost 4 bases to trimming and J lost 0 bases, with 8 bases between them. The CDR3 length is 14 residues. This CDR3 is CASSWGASTDTQYF. Here the CDR3 DNA reads TGTGCCAGCAGTTGGGGGGCTAGCACAGATACGCAGTATTTT.

This clonotype was detected ten times or more. J is TRBJ2-3 and V is TRBV12-3 or TRBV12-4; either TRBD1 or TRBD2 may fit D (5 bases each). V shed 4 bases and J shed 7 bases, with 18 bases lying between them. This CDR3 spans 15 amino acids. Here the CDR3 reads CASSSWGSVEHTQYF. The CDR3 DNA is TGTGCCAGCAGTTCATGGGGGTCGGTAGAGCATACGCAGTATTTT.

This clonotype was counted at least ten times. CDR3 sequence: CASSLRLLAGNTGELFF. CDR3 coding DNA: TGTGCCAGCAGCTTGAGATTACTAGCGGGGAACACCGGGGAGCTGTTTTTT. This chain uses TRBV5-4 with TRBJ2-2; TRBD2 agrees at 9 bases. The V gene's germline CDR1 is SGHNT and CDR2 YYREEE (reference sequence). There are 17 residues in the CDR3. V lost 1 base, J lost 1 base, and 5 bases stayed unmatched.

Many counts were recorded for this clonotype. The chain employs TRBV7-2 and TRBJ1-3, with D perhaps matching TRBD1 (5 bases). The CDR3 is made up of 16 amino acids. Trimming took off 3 bases at V and 2 bases at J, with 14 bases between the two ends. Per germline, CDR1 SGHTA and CDR2 FQGNSA. The CDR3 DNA is TGTGCCAGCAGCTTGGCAGGGAGAGGCGCTGGAAACACCATATATTTT. It specifies CASSLAGRGAGNTIYF.

This clonotype was counted a few times. The chain couples TRBV2 to TRBJ2-2; D tentatively reads TRBD1 or TRBD2 (5 bases each). V lost 6 bases, J lost 1 base, and 12 bases lay in between. Germline-derived CDR1 and CDR2 are SNHLY and FYNNEI. The CDR3 covers 15 residues. The CDR3 nucleotides read TGTGCCAGCAGGAGTGGGACCCTGAACACCGGGGAGCTGTTTTTT. This gives the protein CASRSGTLNTGELFF.

This clonotype came up many times. This chain connects TRBV7-2 to TRBJ2-1, with 7 bases matching TRBD2. This CDR3 contains 15 residues. Germline CDR1 and CDR2: SGHTA and FQGNSA. J was trimmed by 6 bases and V by 6 bases; bases with no gene match: 11. CDR3 amino acids: CASRQAAWGGNEQFF. In DNA form, the CDR3 reads TGTGCCAGCAGGCAAGCCGCATGGGGGGGCAATGAGCAGTTCTTC.

This clonotype has a count of ten or more. The chain is built from TRBV12-3 or TRBV12-4 and TRBJ2-1; TRBD2 might be the D (6 bases). The V end was cut by 3 bases, the J end by 6 bases, with 12 bases between. CDR3 size: 14 residues. CDR3 sequence: CASSLGDSPNEQFF. CDR3 DNA: TGTGCCAGCAGTTTGGGGGACTCCCCCAATGAGCAGTTCTTC.

The table lists this clonotype with many counts. The V call is TRBV20-1, the J call TRBJ1-6; possibly TRBD1 for D (6 bases). V lost 1 base and J 10 bases, leaving 17 bases between the germline ends. Germline CDR1 and CDR2: DFQATT and SNEGSKA (reference sequence). CDR3 length equals 15 residues. CDR3: CSARGADSRGSPLHF. DNA for the CDR3: TGCAGTGCTAGAGGGGCGGACAGCCGGGGGTCACCCCTCCACTTT.